This TCR beta chain originates from a study of control samples from healthy donors and cancer patients. CDR1 and CDR2 from the germline V gene are DFQATT and SNEGSKA (reference sequence). With 3 bases clipped from V and 3 bases from J, the junction kept 6 bases outside the gene matches. The CDR3 runs to 14 residues. Clones were read by immunoSEQ multiplex PCR, and TCRdb kept only the in-frame ones, dropping some. The data hold about 98,000 clones, with under 95% observed a single time. Sequenced material: blood. The TCR was taken from a woman aged 18-29 years in good health. V usage is TRBV20-1 and J usage is TRBJ2-7, with 9 bases aligning to TRBD2. Here the CDR3 reads CSASQSGGIYEQYF. CDR3 in DNA: TGCAGTGCTAGTCAGAGCGGGGGGATCTACGAGCAGTACTTC.